The rows below give T cell receptor beta chains drawn from one sample of a study of neoadjuvant anti-PD-1 for oral cavity cancer. Measured with immunoSEQ multiplex PCR; TCRdb has only the in-frame clones, and not every one. There are about 6,600 clones in the sample; under 55% occur only once, and roughly 25% lies in the top ten. Sequences were derived from tumor tissue, sampled before nivolumab (anti-PD-1) treatment. These receptors were obtained from a person aged 35-80 years with oral cavity squamous cell carcinoma. Both conserved end residues are part of each CDR3. A D gene is named only where the DNA matches it firmly. Clone size is not always given. Where it is, it says once, few, many or a class for expanded clones.

D gene	V gene	clone size	J gene	CDR3 protein	CDR3 DNA
TRBD1	TRBV6-6	few	TRBJ1-2	CASSYDRVGGAYGYTF	TGTGCCAGCAGTTACGACAGGGTGGGAGGGGCCTATGGCTACACCTTC
-	TRBV6-4	-	TRBJ2-6	CASSDRETGANVLTF	TGTGCCAGCAGTGATCGGGAGACCGGGGCCAACGTCCTGACTTTC
-	TRBV4-3	few	TRBJ2-6	CASAYTPGDVLTF	TGCGCCAGCGCCTATACCCCGGGTGACGTCCTGACTTTC
-	TRBV6-5	-	TRBJ1-5	CASTLPGVNQPQHF	TGTGCCAGCACCCTACCGGGGGTGAATCAGCCCCAGCATTTT
-	TRBV2	large	TRBJ2-3	CASSEEAGDTQYF	TGTGCCAGCAGTGAAGAAGCTGGAGATACGCAGTATTTT
TRBD1	TRBV7-2	-	TRBJ1-1	CASSLTGLGNTEAFF	TGTGCCAGCAGCTTGACAGGGCTGGGGAACACTGAAGCTTTCTTT
TRBD1	TRBV5-1	-	TRBJ2-7	CASGRTGDSREQYF	TGCGCCAGCGGAAGGACAGGGGATTCTCGGGAGCAGTACTTC
-	TRBV11-2	few	TRBJ2-5	CASRIGETQYF	TGTGCCAGCAGGATAGGGGAGACCCAGTACTTC
TRBD1	TRBV19	-	TRBJ2-5	CASSPRTGVETQYF	TGTGCCAGTAGTCCTCGGACAGGGGTCGAGACCCAGTACTTC
-	TRBV28	-	TRBJ1-5	CASSRRFRVDQPQHF	TGTGCCAGCAGTCGCCGTTTTAGGGTCGACCAGCCCCAGCATTTT
-	TRBV11-2	-	TRBJ2-1	CASSLSPGAQSNEQFF	TGTGCCAGCAGCTTATCCCCGGGGGCGCAATCCAATGAGCAGTTCTTC
TRBD2	TRBV7-2	-	TRBJ2-5	CASSWGGLAGETQYF	TGTGCCAGCAGCTGGGGGGGACTAGCCGGAGAGACCCAGTACTTC
TRBD1	TRBV7-6	-	TRBJ1-5	CASSQDRGNQPQHF	TGTGCCAGCAGCCAGGACAGGGGAAATCAGCCCCAGCATTTT
TRBD2	TRBV7-3	few	TRBJ2-1	CASSRGLAGTNEQFF	TGTGCCAGCAGCCGCGGACTAGCGGGGACCAATGAGCAGTTCTTC
-	TRBV6-5	-	TRBJ1-2	CASSNGAYGYTF	TGTGCCAGCAGTAACGGGGCCTATGGCTACACCTTC
TRBD1	TRBV9	-	TRBJ1-1	CASSQNPGQREVEAFF	TGTGCCAGCAGCCAAAACCCGGGACAGAGAGAAGTTGAAGCTTTCTTT
TRBD1	TRBV19	once	TRBJ1-1	CASRNQGGPGSFTEAFF	TGTGCCAGTAGGAACCAGGGGGGCCCGGGCTCTTTCACTGAAGCTTTCTTT
-	TRBV6-1	-	TRBJ1-1	CASMGPREAFF	TGTGCCAGCATGGGACCCAGGGAGGCTTTCTTT
-	TRBV7-9	few	TRBJ2-7	CASSSGQTSSYEQYF	TGTGCCAGCAGCTCGGGCCAGACGAGCTCCTACGAGCAGTACTTC
-	TRBV2	-	TRBJ2-6	CASRQVSGANVLTF	TGTGCCAGCAGGCAGGTCTCTGGGGCCAACGTCCTGACTTTC
TRBD1	TRBV28	-	TRBJ2-7	CASSLNRDSSYEQYF	TGTGCCAGCAGTCTAAACCGGGACAGCTCCTACGAGCAGTACTTC
TRBD2	TRBV9	-	TRBJ2-5	CASSRSGAETQYF	TGTGCCAGCAGCCGGAGCGGGGCTGAGACCCAGTACTTC
TRBD1	TRBV28	-	TRBJ1-1	CASWTGGYTEAFF	TGTGCCAGCTGGACAGGGGGGTACACTGAAGCTTTCTTT
-	TRBV7-2	few	TRBJ2-7	CASSFGLTYEQYF	TGTGCCAGCAGCTTTGGCCTCACCTACGAGCAGTACTTC
TRBD1	TRBV14	-	TRBJ2-5	CASSHPTGVGETQYF	TGTGCCAGCAGCCACCCGACAGGGGTCGGTGAGACCCAGTACTTC
-	TRBV7-9	medium-sized	TRBJ1-3	CASSLLRRSSGNTIYF	TGTGCCAGCAGCTTACTTAGGCGTTCATCTGGAAACACCATATATTTT
-	TRBV7-9	-	TRBJ1-4	CASVDSGNEKLFF	TGTGCCAGTGTTGACAGCGGGAATGAAAAACTGTTTTTT
TRBD1	TRBV6-5	-	TRBJ1-2	CASSYSQGVGGYTF	TGTGCCAGCAGTTACTCTCAGGGGGTCGGTGGCTACACCTTC
-	TRBV10-3	-	TRBJ1-1	CAIRGDGGNTEAFF	TGTGCCATCAGGGGGGACGGAGGGAACACTGAAGCTTTCTTT